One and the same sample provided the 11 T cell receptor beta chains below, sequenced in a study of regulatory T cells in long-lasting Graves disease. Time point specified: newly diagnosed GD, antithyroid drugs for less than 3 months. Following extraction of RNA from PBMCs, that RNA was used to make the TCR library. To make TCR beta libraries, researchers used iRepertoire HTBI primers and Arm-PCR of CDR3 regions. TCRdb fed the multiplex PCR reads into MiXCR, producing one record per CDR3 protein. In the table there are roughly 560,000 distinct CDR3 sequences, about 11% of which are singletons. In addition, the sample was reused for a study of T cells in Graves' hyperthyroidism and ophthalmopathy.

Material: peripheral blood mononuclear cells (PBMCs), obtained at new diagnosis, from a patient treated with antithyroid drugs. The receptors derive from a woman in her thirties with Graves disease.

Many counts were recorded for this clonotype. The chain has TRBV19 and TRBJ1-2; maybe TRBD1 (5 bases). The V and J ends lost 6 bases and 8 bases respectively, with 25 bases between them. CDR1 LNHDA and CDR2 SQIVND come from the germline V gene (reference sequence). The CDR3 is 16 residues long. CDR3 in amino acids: CASSTIFRDPGRGYTF. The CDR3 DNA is TGTGCCAGTAGCACCATCTTCCGGGACCCCGGCCGGGGCTACACCTTC.

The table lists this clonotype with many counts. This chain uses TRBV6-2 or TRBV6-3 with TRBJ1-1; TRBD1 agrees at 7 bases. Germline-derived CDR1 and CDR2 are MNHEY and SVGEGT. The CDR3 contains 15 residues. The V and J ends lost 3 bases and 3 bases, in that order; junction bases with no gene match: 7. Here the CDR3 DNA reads TGTGCCAGCAGTTATTTACGCCAGGGGGACACTGAAGCTTTCTTT. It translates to CASSYLRQGDTEAFF.

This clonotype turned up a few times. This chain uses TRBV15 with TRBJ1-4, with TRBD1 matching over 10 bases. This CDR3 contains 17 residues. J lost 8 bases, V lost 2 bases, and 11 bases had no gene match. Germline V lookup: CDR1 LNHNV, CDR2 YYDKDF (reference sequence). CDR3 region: CATSRPGQGSLWEKLFF. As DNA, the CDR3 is TGTGCCACCAGCAGACCGGGACAGGGGAGTTTATGGGAAAAACTGTTTTTT.

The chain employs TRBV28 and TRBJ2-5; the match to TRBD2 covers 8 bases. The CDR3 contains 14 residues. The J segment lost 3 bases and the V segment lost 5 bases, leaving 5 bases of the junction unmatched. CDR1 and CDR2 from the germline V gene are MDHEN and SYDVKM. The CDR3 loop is CASSRTSSKETQYF. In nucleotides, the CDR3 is TGTGCCAGCAGTCGGACTAGCAGCAAAGAGACCCAGTACTTC.

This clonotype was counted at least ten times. The CDR3 is CASSLAGLDGYTF. The CDR3 region has the DNA TGTGCCAGTAGTTTGGCAGGCTTAGATGGCTACACCTTC. The rearrangement links TRBV19 to TRBJ1-2; D gene ambiguous. The V and J ends lost 5 bases and 6 bases respectively, with 13 bases between them. Germline-derived CDR1 and CDR2 are LNHDA and SQIVND (reference sequence). CDR3 length: 13 amino acids.

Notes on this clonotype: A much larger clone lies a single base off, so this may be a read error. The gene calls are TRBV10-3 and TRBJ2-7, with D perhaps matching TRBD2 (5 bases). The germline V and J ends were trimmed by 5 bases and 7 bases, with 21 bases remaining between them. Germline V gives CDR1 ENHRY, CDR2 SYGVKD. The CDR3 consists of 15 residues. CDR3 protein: CAISLEAVPLGEQYF. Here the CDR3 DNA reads TGTGCCATCAGTTTGGAGGCAGTACCCCTGGGGGAGCAGTACTTC.

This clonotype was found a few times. The CDR3 DNA is TGTGCCAGCAGCTCGGACATCGGAAACACCATATATTTT. It encodes CASSSDIGNTIYF. The chain carries TRBV7-3 and TRBJ1-3; tentatively, D is TRBD1 (5 bases). Germline lookup yields CDR1 SGHTA and CDR2 FQGTGA. The CDR3 extends over 13 amino acids. Trimming removed 4 bases at V and 4 bases at J, with 8 bases between.

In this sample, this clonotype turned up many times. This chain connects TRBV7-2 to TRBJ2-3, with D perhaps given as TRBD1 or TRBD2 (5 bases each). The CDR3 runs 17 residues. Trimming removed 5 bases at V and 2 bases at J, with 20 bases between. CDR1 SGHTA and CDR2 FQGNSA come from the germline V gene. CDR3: CASSLKAPRGDTDTQYF. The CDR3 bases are TGTGCCAGCAGCCTAAAAGCCCCGCGAGGGGACACAGATACGCAGTATTTT.

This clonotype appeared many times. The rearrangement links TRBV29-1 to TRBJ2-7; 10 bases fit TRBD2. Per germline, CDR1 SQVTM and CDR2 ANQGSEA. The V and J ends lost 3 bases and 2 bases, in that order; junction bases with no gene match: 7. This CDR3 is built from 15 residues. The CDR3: CSVDSGGRPPYEQYF. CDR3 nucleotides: TGCAGCGTTGATAGCGGGGGGAGGCCGCCCTACGAGCAGTACTTC.

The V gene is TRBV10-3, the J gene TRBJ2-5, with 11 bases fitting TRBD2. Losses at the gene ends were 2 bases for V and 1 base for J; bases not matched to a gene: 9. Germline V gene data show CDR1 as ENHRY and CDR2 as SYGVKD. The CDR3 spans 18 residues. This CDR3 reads CAISETSGSSSGQETQYF. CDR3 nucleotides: TGTGCCATCAGTGAGACTAGCGGGAGTAGTAGCGGCCAAGAGACCCAGTACTTC.

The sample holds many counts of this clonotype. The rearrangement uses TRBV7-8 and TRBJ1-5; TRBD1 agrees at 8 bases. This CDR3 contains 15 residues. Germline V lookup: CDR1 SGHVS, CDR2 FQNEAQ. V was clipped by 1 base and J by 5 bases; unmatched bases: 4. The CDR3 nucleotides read TGTGCCAGCAGCTTAGAGGGACAGGATTATCAGCCCCAGCATTTT. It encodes CASSLEGQDYQPQHF.